What follows are 29 T cell receptor beta chains derived from one specimen sequenced in a study of technical replicates of blood from a handful of donors. Measured with immunoSEQ multiplex PCR; TCRdb has only the in-frame clones, and not every one. The table lists around 90,000 clones, 85% to 95% of them singletons. Material for sequencing was T cells isolated from PBMCs. These receptors originate from a human donor in good health.

The chain links TRBV10-3 to TRBJ1-5, with a weak D call TRBD1 (6 bases). Germline V gives CDR1 ENHRY, CDR2 SYGVKD. The CDR3 is made up of 17 amino acids. V lost 0 bases, J lost 2 bases, and 14 bases lay in between. As DNA, the CDR3 is TGTGCCATCAGTGAGTCCTCCGGGACATCGGGCAATCAGCCCCAGCATTTT. It specifies CAISESSGTSGNQPQHF.

The chain couples TRBV6-5 to TRBJ1-2, with D uncertain. The germline V gene encodes CDR1 MNHEY and CDR2 SVGAGI. Between the trimmed V and J ends, which lost 2 bases and 6 bases, there was a span of 16 bases. The CDR3 is 15 residues long. The CDR3 nucleotides read TGTGCCAGCAGTTACCCTTTAGTTTATGTGGATGGCTACACCTTC. Translation gives CASSYPLVYVDGYTF.

CDR3 bases: TGTGCCACCAGCAGGCCGGGACTAGCGGGATCATGGGAGCAGTACTTC. Translated: CATSRPGLAGSWEQYF. The chain combines TRBV15 with TRBJ2-7; 13 bases fit TRBD2. Trimming at V came to 3 bases and at J to 7 bases, leaving 9 bases not matched to a gene. The CDR3 sequence is 16 residues long. The germline gives CDR1 LNHNV, CDR2 YYDKDF (reference sequence).

DNA of the CDR3: TGTGCCACCAGCAGCGGAGGGAGTCAGTTCTTC. It encodes CATSSGGSQFF. This sequence joins TRBV15 and TRBJ2-1; weak D call: TRBD2 (6 bases). Trimming cost V 3 bases and J 13 bases, with 10 bases left between them. The CDR3 is made up of 11 amino acids. Per the germline V gene, CDR1 is LNHNV and CDR2 is YYDKDF (reference sequence).

The CDR3 sequence is CASSSEGGTRIGELFF. The CDR3 region has the DNA TGTGCCAGCAGCTCGGAGGGCGGGACGCGGATCGGGGAGCTGTTTTTT. This sequence joins TRBV5-6 and TRBJ2-2; D is possibly TRBD2 (6 bases). The CDR3 has 16 residues. The V end was cut by 3 bases, the J end by 7 bases, with 19 bases between. Looked up from germline, CDR1 is SGHDT and CDR2 is YYEEEE.

The chain couples TRBV11-2 to TRBJ1-4; D remains ambiguous. The CDR3 is 14 residues long. Deletions cut 6 bases from V and 0 bases from J, with 8 bases between. CDR1 and CDR2 (germline): SGHAT, FQNNGV. The CDR3 nucleotides read TGTGCCAGCAGAAAAATAGCAACTAATGAAAAACTGTTTTTT. Protein sequence: CASRKIATNEKLFF. Full variable domain (rest looked up from reference TRBV11-2 and TRBJ1-4): EAGVAQSPRYKIIEKRQSVAFWCNPISGHATLYWYQQILGQGPKLLIQFQNNGVVDDSQLPKDRFSAERLKGVDSTLKIQPAKLEDSAVYLCASRKIATNEKLFFGSGTQLSVL.

The V and J genes are TRBV4-1 and TRBJ2-7; 8 bases match TRBD2. Germline V gene lookup returns CDR1 MGHRA and CDR2 YSYEKL. V gave up 5 bases and J gave up 2 bases; unmatched junction bases: 14. There are 17 residues in the CDR3. In DNA, the CDR3 is TGCGCCAGCAGCTCCCGTTTCGGACTAGCTTCGACCTACGAGCAGTACTTC. Protein sequence: CASSSRFGLASTYEQYF.

V usage is TRBV7-2 and J usage is TRBJ2-7; possible D gene TRBD1, 6 bases. This CDR3 spans 15 amino acids. Trimming removed 5 bases from V and 2 bases from J, with 16 bases in between. Germline lookup yields CDR1 SGHTA and CDR2 FQGNSA. CDR3 residues: CASSDLDRSAYEQYF. The DNA for the CDR3 is TGTGCCAGCAGCGACCTGGACAGATCAGCCTACGAGCAGTACTTC.

J is TRBJ2-1 and V is TRBV5-6; 14 bases fit TRBD2. CDR3 length: 16 amino acids. Germline V CDR1 and CDR2: SGHDT, YYEEEE. J was trimmed by 3 bases and V by 2 bases; bases with no gene match: 1. DNA of the CDR3: TGTGCCAGCAGCTTCGGACTAGCGGGAGGCTACAATGAGCAGTTCTTC. Translating it yields CASSFGLAGGYNEQFF.

The chain carries TRBV19 and TRBJ1-1; 7 nucleotides match TRBD1. Germline CDR1 LNHDA, CDR2 SQIVND (reference sequence). The V gene end was trimmed by 3 bases and the J gene end by 5 bases; junction bases not matched to a gene: 15. This CDR3 has 17 amino acids. CDR3 DNA sequence: TGTGCCAGTAGTATGGTTGGGGTAGGAGGGGGCTATACTGAAGCTTTCTTT. Protein sequence: CASSMVGVGGGYTEAFF.

This chain links TRBV6-5 with TRBJ1-4, with D unresolved. CDR1 MNHEY and CDR2 SVGAGI come from the germline V gene. Trimming pared 0 bases from V and 1 base from J, leaving 9 bases between. The CDR3 is 16 residues long. CDR3 sequence (DNA): TGTGCCAGCAGTTACTCTACGGGGTTAACTAATGAAAAACTGTTTTTT. Translating gives CASSYSTGLTNEKLFF.

The CDR3 region has the DNA TGTGCCATCAGTGAGTCCCGGGACAGGGTCACCAATCAGCCCCAGCATTTT. This gives the protein CAISESRDRVTNQPQHF. The rearrangement joins TRBV10-3 to TRBJ1-5; 9 nucleotides align to TRBD1. The V and J ends lost 0 bases and 3 bases, in that order; junction bases with no gene match: 6. This CDR3 is built from 17 residues. Germline V gene lookup returns CDR1 ENHRY and CDR2 SYGVKD.

The chain uses TRBV6-1 and TRBJ2-7; D gene uncertain. The CDR3 has 14 residues. Trimming took off 2 bases at V and 2 bases at J, with 10 bases between the two ends. Germline assignment: CDR1 MNHNS and CDR2 SASEGT. Written as DNA, the CDR3 is TGTGCCAGCAGTGAACAGTCTGATACCTACGAGCAGTACTTC. Its translation is CASSEQSDTYEQYF.

This clone was seen a few times. This chain links TRBV19 with TRBJ1-1; no definite D call. The CDR3 runs 14 residues. V dropped 6 bases and J dropped 4 bases, with 15 bases sitting between them. The V gene's germline CDR1 is LNHDA and CDR2 SQIVND (reference sequence). The CDR3 is CASSLSARVTEAFF. Here the CDR3 DNA reads TGTGCCAGTAGCCTCAGTGCCCGGGTCACTGAAGCTTTCTTT.

CDR3 residues: CASSLGGNSGNTIYF. CDR3 sequence (DNA): TGTGCCAGCAGCCTGGGGGGTAACTCTGGAAACACCATATATTTT. The V call is TRBV27, the J call TRBJ1-3, with D perhaps TRBD1 (5 bases). In germline, CDR1 is MNHEY, CDR2 SMNVEV (reference sequence). V lost 6 bases to trimming and J lost 0 bases, with 12 bases between them. The CDR3 contains 15 residues.

This clone occurred once. The V call is TRBV28, the J call TRBJ1-5, with TRBD1 identical over 7 bases. The CDR3 runs 14 residues. Germline trimming cut 5 bases from V and 4 bases from J; bases unmatched to any gene: 5. Germline values: CDR1 MDHEN, CDR2 SYDVKM. CDR3 in DNA: TGTGCCAGCAGTGCTGACAGGGTTAATCAGCCCCAGCATTTT. Amino acid sequence: CASSADRVNQPQHF. The whole variable domain, remainder taken from reference TRBV28 and TRBJ1-5, is DVKVTQSSRYLVKRTGEKVFLECVQDMDHENMFWYRQDPGLGLRLIYFSYDVKMKEKGDIPEGYSVSREKKERFSLILESASTNQTSMYLCASSADRVNQPQHFGDGTRLSIL.

This clone was counted a single time. One end of the junction varies from germline; a read error may be responsible. The rearrangement uses TRBV7-7 and TRBJ2-5; D might be TRBD2 (6 bases). Germline V gene data show CDR1 as SSHAT and CDR2 as FNYEAQ (reference sequence). The CDR3 runs 15 residues. This CDR3 is CASSLMPLDYVTQYF. CDR3 nucleotide sequence: TGTGCTAGCAGCTTAATGCCCTTGGACTATGTGACCCAGTACTTC.

The V and J genes are TRBV6-1 and TRBJ1-1; no clear D gene. The ends were cut back, 6 bases at V and 1 base at J, with 9 bases in the middle. The germline V gene encodes CDR1 MNHNS and CDR2 SASEGT. The CDR3 totals 13 residues. DNA for the CDR3: TGTGCCAGCAGGGAGAACTGGAACACTGAAGCTTTCTTT. Its translation: CASRENWNTEAFF.

This chain connects TRBV27 to TRBJ1-5; D call uncertain. The germline V gene has CDR1 MNHEY and CDR2 SMNVEV (reference sequence). The CDR3 has 14 residues. Between the trimmed V and J ends, which lost 6 bases and 5 bases, there was a span of 14 bases. CDR3 in DNA: TGTGCCAGCAGCCGACCCGGGTCGGATCAGCCCCAGCATTTT. It codes for CASSRPGSDQPQHF.

This rearrangement joins TRBV4-1 to TRBJ1-4; D unclear. The length of the CDR3 is 16 residues. Deletions cut 3 bases from V and 1 base from J, with 12 bases between. The germline CDR1 and CDR2 sequences are MGHRA and YSYEKL. The CDR3 nucleotides are TGCGCCAGCAGCCATGAGGGTGGTTTAACTAATGAAAAACTGTTTTTT. This gives the protein CASSHEGGLTNEKLFF.

The V and J genes are TRBV14 and TRBJ2-7; 9 bases map to TRBD1. This CDR3 spans 16 amino acids. CDR1 and CDR2 from the germline V gene are SGHDN and FVKESK. V dropped 1 base and J dropped 5; count of bases not matched to a gene: 9. CDR3 amino acids: CASSQVGGTGFDEQYF. CDR3 in DNA: TGTGCCAGCAGCCAAGTGGGGGGGACAGGGTTCGACGAGCAGTACTTC.

This chain uses TRBV6-1 with TRBJ2-7; the D gene is possibly TRBD1 (6 bases). Trimming left V 6 bases short and J 1 base short, with 13 bases between. Germline CDR1 MNHNS, CDR2 SASEGT. The CDR3 covers 14 residues. This CDR3 reads CASRPRTDSYEQYF. As DNA, the CDR3 is TGTGCCAGCAGACCTAGGACAGATTCCTACGAGCAGTACTTC.

The genes are TRBV6-5 and TRBJ1-5; TRBD1 might be the D (5 bases). Trimming cost V 5 bases and J 7 bases, with 15 bases left between them. The CDR3 consists of 14 residues. In germline, CDR1 is MNHEY, CDR2 SVGAGI. The CDR3 DNA follows: TGTGCCAGCAGTAACGGGGGGGGAGGGCAGCCCCAGCATTTT. Amino acids: CASSNGGGGQPQHF.

The gene calls are TRBV10-3 and TRBJ2-3, with D perhaps matching TRBD2 (5 bases). CDR1 and CDR2 (germline): ENHRY, SYGVKD. The ends were cut back, 2 bases at V and 3 bases at J, with 9 bases in the middle. The CDR3 runs to 14 residues. The CDR3 loop is CAISEQWTTDTQYF. The DNA for the CDR3 is TGTGCCATCAGTGAGCAATGGACTACAGATACGCAGTATTTT.

The CDR3 nucleotides are TGTGCCAGCTCACCATTGAACAGGGCTGGAAACACCATATATTTT. It yields the protein CASSPLNRAGNTIYF. V and J are TRBV18 and TRBJ1-3; D might be TRBD1 (6 bases). Germline loops: CDR1 KGHSH, CDR2 LQKENI. The CDR3 totals 15 residues. Between the trimmed V and J ends, which lost 2 bases and 2 bases, there was a span of 10 bases. Supplemented by reference TRBV18 and TRBJ1-3, the full variable domain reads NAGVMQNPRHLVRRRGQEARLRCSPMKGHSHVYWYRQLPEEGLKFMVYLQKENIIDESGMPKERFSAEFPKEGPSILRIQQVVRGDSAAYFCASSPLNRAGNTIYFGEGSWLTVV.

The rearrangement joins TRBV27 to TRBJ1-5; D not certain. Germline V gene data show CDR1 as MNHEY and CDR2 as SMNVEV (reference sequence). V shed 3 bases and J shed 7 bases, with 10 bases lying between them. The CDR3 covers 13 residues. The CDR3 spells CASSFSSIQPQHF. CDR3 nucleotide sequence: TGTGCCAGCAGTTTTAGCTCCATACAGCCCCAGCATTTT.

This clone was observed once. The J gene is TRBJ1-3, the V gene TRBV14; D not certain. CDR3 length: 18 residues. V gave up 6 bases and J gave up 0 bases, with 21 bases separating them. Germline V gene lookup returns CDR1 SGHDN and CDR2 FVKESK. The CDR3 loop reads CASSPISILSLSGNTIYF. The CDR3 DNA reads TGTGCCAGCAGTCCGATATCAATCCTGAGCCTCTCTGGAAACACCATATATTTT.

The rearrangement joins TRBV9 to TRBJ1-1; D remains unclear. Trimming left V 4 bases short and J 7 bases short, with 14 bases between. This CDR3 contains 13 residues. From germline, CDR1 is SGDLS and CDR2 YYNGEE. DNA of the CDR3: TGTGCCAGCAGCTCCGTGGCATCTGGTGAAGCTTTCTTT. Encoded protein: CASSSVASGEAFF.

CDR3 region: CAWEEPNYGYTF. In nucleotides, the CDR3 is TGTGCCTGGGAGGAGCCTAACTATGGCTACACCTTC. The chain recombines TRBV30 with TRBJ1-2; D gene ambiguous. Trimming shortened V by 5 bases and J by 0 bases, and 7 bases separated the two germline ends. Germline CDR1 reads GTSNPN; CDR2 reads SVGIG (reference sequence). The CDR3 loop spans 12 amino acids.